This T cell receptor (beta chain) was found in a study of metastatic and nonmetastatic thyroid tumors. Study-wide background: For malignant and benign thyroid patients, tumor or nodule tissue and blood were the sources whose repertoires were compared. Findings and limits, study-wide: In both blood and tumor samples, TCR beta diversity was reported significantly higher for malignant than benign nodules.

Every patient was untreated before thyroid surgery. Turning to this clone: The antigen is unknown.

With 3 bases removed from V and 4 bases from J, the gap between germline ends came to 3 bases. Looked up from germline, CDR1 is MDHEN and CDR2 is SYDVKM. The length of the CDR3 is 11 residues. Original handling: For papillary thyroid cancer, a distant-metastasis classifier was constructed from CDR3 differences observed across clinicopathological groups. TCRdb re-analyzed the PCR reads through MiXCR. TCRdb's processing, not the authors' own work, is the source of the V and J calls. The repertoire includes around 17,000 clones, around 33% of them detected once, and about 13% sits in the top ten. The TCR originated in a male donor with papillary thyroid cancer or a benign thyroid nodule (not recorded which). Some clones in this sample may be carry-over from other donors' samples. The rearrangement uses TRBV28 and TRBJ1-2; D gene unclear. Sequencing input: tumor tissue. Here the CDR3 DNA reads TGTGCCAGCAGTTTTGGCTATGGCTACACCTTC. Translated: CASSFGYGYTF.